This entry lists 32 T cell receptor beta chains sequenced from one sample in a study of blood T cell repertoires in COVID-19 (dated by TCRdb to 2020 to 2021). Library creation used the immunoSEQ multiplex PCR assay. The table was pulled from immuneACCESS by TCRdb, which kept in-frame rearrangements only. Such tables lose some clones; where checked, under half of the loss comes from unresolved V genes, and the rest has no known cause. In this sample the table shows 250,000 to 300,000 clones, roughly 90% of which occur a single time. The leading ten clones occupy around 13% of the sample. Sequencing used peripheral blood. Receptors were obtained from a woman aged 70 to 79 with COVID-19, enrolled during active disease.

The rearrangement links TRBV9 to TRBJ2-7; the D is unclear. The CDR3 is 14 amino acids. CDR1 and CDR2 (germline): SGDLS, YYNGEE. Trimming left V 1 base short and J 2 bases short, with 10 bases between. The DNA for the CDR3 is TGTGCCAGCAGCGTATCCGGCGGAACCTACGAGCAGTACTTC. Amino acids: CASSVSGGTYEQYF.

This CDR3 is CASSGVQSSGNTIYF. CDR3 nucleotides: TGTGCCAGCAGTGGTGTTCAATCCTCTGGAAACACCATATATTTT. This chain connects TRBV2 to TRBJ1-3; D uncertain. V was trimmed by 4 bases and J by 0 bases, leaving 10 bases between them. CDR1 is SNHLY and CDR2 is FYNNEI in the germline V gene. There are 15 residues in the CDR3.

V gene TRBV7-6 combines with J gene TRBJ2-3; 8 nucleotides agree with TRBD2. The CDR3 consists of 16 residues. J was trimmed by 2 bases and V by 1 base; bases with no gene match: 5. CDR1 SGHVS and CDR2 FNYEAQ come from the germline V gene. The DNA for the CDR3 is TGTGCCAGCAGCTTAGAGAGCGGGGGACCCACAGATACGCAGTATTTT. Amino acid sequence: CASSLESGGPTDTQYF.

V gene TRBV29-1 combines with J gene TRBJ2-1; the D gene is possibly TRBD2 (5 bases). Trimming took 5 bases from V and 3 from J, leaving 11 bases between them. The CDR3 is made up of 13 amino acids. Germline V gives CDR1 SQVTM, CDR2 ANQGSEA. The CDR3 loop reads CSVKLAGYNEQFF. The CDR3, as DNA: TGCAGCGTTAAGCTAGCAGGCTACAATGAGCAGTTCTTC.

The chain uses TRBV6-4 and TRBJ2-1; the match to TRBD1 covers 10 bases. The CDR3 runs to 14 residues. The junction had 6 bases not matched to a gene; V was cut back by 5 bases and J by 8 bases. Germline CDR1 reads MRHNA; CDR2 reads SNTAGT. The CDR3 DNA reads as TGTGCCAGCAGTTCCGGGACAGGGGCCCATGAGCAGTTCTTC. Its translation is CASSSGTGAHEQFF.

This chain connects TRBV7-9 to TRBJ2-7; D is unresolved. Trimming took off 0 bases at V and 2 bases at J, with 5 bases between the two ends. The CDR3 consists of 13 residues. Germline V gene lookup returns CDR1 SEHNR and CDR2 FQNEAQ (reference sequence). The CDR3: CASSLAGTYEQYF. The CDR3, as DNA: TGTGCCAGCAGCTTAGCGGGCACCTACGAGCAGTACTTC.

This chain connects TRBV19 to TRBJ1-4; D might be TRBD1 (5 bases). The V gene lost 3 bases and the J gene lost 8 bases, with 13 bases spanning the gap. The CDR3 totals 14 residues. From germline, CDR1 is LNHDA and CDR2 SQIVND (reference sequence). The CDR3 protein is CASSIWGKKEKLFF. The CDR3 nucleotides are TGTGCCAGTAGTATTTGGGGCAAAAAGGAAAAACTGTTTTTT.

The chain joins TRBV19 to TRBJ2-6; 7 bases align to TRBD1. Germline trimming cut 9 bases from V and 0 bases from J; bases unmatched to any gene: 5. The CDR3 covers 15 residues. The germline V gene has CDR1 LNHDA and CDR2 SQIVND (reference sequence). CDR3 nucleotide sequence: TGTGCCAGCATACAGGGGCACTCTGGGGCCAACGTCCTGACTTTC. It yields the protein CASIQGHSGANVLTF.

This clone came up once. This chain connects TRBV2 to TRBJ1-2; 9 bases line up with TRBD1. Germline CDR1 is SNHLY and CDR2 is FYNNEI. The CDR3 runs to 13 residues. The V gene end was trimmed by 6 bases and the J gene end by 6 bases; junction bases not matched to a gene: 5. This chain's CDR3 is CASRDRDRDGYTF. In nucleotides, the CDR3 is TGTGCCAGCAGGGACAGGGACAGGGATGGCTACACCTTC.

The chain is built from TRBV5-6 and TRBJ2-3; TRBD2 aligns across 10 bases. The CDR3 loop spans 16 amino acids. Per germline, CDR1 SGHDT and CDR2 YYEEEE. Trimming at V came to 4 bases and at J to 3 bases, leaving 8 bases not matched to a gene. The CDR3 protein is CASSVKRGGLTDTQYF. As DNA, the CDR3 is TGTGCCAGCAGCGTCAAGCGGGGGGGCCTGACAGATACGCAGTATTTT. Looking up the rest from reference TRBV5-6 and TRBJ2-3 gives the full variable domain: DAGVTQSPTHLIKTRGQQVTLRCSPKSGHDTVSWYQQALGQGPQFIFQYYEEEERQRGNFPDRFSGHQFPNYSSELNVNALLLGDSALYLCASSVKRGGLTDTQYFGPGTRLTVL.

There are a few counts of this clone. The CDR3 protein is CATSDLFTDTQYF. The CDR3 DNA reads as TGTGCCACCAGTGACCTCTTCACAGATACGCAGTATTTT. J is TRBJ2-3 and V is TRBV24-1; D is undetermined. V was shortened by 4 bases and J by 2 bases, with 6 bases between the two germline ends. Germline CDR1 and CDR2: KGHDR and SFDVKD. The CDR3 is 13 amino acids.

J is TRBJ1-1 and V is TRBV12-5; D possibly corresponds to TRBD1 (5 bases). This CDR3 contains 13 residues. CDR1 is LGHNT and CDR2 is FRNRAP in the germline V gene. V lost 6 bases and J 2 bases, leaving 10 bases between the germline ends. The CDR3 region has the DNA TGTGCTAGTGGGAATACAGGAAACACTGAAGCTTTCTTT. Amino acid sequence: CASGNTGNTEAFF.

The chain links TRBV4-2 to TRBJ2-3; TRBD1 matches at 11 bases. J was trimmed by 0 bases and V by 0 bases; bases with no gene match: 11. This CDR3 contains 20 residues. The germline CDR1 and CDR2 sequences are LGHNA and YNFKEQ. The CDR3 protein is CASSQDPHGTGGSSTDTQYF. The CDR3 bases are TGTGCCAGCAGCCAAGATCCCCACGGGACAGGGGGTTCTAGCACAGATACGCAGTATTTT.

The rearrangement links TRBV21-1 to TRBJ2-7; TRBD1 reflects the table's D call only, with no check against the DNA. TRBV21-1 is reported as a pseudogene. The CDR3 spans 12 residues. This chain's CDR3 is CASSGTDYEQYF. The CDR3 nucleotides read TGTGCCAGCAGCGGGACAGACTACGAGCAGTACTTC.

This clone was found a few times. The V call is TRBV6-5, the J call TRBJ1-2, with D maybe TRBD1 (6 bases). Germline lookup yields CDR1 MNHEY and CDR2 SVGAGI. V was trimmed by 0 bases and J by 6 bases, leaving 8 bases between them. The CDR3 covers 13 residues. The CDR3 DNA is TGTGCCAGCAGTTACTCGAAGGGGGATGGCTACACCTTC. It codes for CASSYSKGDGYTF.

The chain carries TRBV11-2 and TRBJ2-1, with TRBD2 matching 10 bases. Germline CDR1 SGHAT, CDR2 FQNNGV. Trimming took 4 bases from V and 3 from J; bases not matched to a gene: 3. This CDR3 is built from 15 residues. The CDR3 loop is CASSSGLAVYNEQFF. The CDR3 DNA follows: TGTGCCAGCAGCTCCGGACTAGCGGTCTACAATGAGCAGTTCTTC. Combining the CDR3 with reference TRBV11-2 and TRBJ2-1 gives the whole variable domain EAGVAQSPRYKIIEKRQSVAFWCNPISGHATLYWYQQILGQGPKLLIQFQNNGVVDDSQLPKDRFSAERLKGVDSTLKIQPAKLEDSAVYLCASSSGLAVYNEQFFGPGTRLTVL.

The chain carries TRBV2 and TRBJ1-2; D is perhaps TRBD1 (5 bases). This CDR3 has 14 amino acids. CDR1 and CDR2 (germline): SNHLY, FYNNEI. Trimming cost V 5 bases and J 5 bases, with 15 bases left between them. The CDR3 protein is CASSQSRQGYGYTF. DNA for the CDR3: TGTGCCAGCAGTCAAAGCCGTCAGGGATATGGCTACACCTTC. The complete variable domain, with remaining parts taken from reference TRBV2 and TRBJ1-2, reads EPEVTQTPSHQVTQMGQEVILRCVPISNHLYFYWYRQILGQKVEFLVSFYNNEISEKSEIFDDQFSVERPDGSNFTLKIRSTKLEDSAMYFCASSQSRQGYGYTFGSGTRLTVV.

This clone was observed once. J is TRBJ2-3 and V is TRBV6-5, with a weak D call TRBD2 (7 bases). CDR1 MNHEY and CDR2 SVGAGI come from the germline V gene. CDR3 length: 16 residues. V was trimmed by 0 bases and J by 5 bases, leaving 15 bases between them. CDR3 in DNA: TGTGCCAGCAGTTACTCGGTGCGGGGGCTGGAAGATACGCAGTATTTT. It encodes CASSYSVRGLEDTQYF.

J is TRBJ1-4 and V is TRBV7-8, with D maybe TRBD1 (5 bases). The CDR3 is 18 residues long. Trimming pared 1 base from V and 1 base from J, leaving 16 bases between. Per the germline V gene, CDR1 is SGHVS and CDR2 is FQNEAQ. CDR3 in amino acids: CASSLEAGPGGTNEKLFF. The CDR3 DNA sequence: TGTGCCAGCAGCTTAGAGGCCGGGCCCGGGGGAACTAATGAAAAACTGTTTTTT.

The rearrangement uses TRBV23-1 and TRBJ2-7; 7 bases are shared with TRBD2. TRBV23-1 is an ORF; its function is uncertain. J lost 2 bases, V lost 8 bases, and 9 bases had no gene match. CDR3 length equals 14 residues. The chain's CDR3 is CASVLGGGAYEQYF. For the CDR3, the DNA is TGCGCCAGCGTCCTGGGTGGGGGGGCCTACGAGCAGTACTTC.

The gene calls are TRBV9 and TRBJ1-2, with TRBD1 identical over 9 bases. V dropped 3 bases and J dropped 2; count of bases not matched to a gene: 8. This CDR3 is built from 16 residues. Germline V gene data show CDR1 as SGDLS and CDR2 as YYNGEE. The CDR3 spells CASSDPGTGPNYGYTF. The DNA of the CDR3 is TGTGCCAGCAGCGACCCCGGGACAGGGCCGAACTATGGCTACACCTTC.

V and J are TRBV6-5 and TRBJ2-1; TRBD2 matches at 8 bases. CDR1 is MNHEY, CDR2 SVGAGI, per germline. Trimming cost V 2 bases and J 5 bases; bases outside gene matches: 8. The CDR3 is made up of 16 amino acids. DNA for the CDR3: TGTGCCAGCAGTTACCTACCCGGGACTAGGAACAATGAGCAGTTCTTC. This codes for CASSYLPGTRNNEQFF.

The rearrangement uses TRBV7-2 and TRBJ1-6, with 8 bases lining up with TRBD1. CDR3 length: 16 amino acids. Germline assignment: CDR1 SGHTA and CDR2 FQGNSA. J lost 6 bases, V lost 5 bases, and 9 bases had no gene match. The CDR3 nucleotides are TGTGCCAGCAGCCGCGCAGTCGGACAGGGTAATTCACCCCTCCACTTT. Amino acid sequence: CASSRAVGQGNSPLHF.

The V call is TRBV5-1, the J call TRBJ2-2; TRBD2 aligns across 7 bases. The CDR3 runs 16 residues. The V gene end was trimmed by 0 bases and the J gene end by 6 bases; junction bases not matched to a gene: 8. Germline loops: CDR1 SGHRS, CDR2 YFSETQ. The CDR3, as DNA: TGCGCCAGCAGCTTGGTCGGCATGGCGGGAGCCGGGGAGCTGTTTTTT. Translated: CASSLVGMAGAGELFF.

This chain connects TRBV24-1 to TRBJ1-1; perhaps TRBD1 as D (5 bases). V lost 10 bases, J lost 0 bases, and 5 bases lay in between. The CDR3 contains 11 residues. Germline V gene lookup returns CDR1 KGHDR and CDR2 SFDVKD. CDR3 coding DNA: TGTGCCACAGGGGTGAACACTGAAGCTTTCTTT. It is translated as CATGVNTEAFF.

CDR3 amino acids: CASSATGQETQYF. The CDR3 region has the DNA TGTGCCAGCAGCGCCACAGGGCAAGAGACCCAGTACTTC. The chain carries TRBV7-7 and TRBJ2-5; D may be TRBD1 (6 bases). The length of the CDR3 is 13 residues. The V gene's germline CDR1 is SSHAT and CDR2 FNYEAQ (reference sequence). Trimming removed 5 bases from V and 2 bases from J, with 9 bases in between.

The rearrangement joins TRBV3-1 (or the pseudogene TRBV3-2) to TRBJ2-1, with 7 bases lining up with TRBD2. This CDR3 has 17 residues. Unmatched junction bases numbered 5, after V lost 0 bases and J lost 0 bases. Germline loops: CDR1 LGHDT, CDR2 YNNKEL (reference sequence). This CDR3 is CASSQDQRGSSYNEQFF. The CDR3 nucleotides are TGTGCCAGCAGCCAAGATCAGCGGGGTAGCTCCTACAATGAGCAGTTCTTC.

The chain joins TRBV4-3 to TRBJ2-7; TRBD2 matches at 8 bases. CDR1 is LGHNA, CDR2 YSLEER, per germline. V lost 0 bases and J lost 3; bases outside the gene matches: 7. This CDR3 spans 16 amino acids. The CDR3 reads CASSQDPAGDLYEQYF. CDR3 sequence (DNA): TGCGCCAGCAGCCAAGATCCAGCGGGGGACCTCTACGAGCAGTACTTC.

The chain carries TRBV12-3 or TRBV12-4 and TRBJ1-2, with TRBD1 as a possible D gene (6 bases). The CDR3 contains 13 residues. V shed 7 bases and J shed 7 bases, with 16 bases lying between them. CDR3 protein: CASTLTGRPGYTF. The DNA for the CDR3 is TGTGCCAGCACCCTGACAGGTCGACCTGGCTACACCTTC.

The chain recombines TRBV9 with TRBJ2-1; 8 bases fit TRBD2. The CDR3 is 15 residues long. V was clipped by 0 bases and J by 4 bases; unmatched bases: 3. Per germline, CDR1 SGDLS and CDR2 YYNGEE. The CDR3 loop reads CASSVAGGTYNEQFF. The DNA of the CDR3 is TGTGCCAGCAGCGTAGCGGGGGGGACTTACAATGAGCAGTTCTTC.

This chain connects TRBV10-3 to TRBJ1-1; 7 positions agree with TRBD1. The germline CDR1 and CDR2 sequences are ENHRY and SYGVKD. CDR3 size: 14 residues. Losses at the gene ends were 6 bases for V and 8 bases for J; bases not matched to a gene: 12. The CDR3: CAIRSGTADKEAFF. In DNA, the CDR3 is TGTGCCATCAGATCCGGGACAGCGGATAAGGAAGCTTTCTTT.

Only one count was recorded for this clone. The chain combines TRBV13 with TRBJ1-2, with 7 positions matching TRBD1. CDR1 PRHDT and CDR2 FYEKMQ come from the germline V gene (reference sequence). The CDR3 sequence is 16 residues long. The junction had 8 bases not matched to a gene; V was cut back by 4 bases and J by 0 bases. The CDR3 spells CASSSSGTEANYGYTF. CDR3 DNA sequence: TGTGCCAGCAGCTCCTCCGGGACAGAAGCTAACTATGGCTACACCTTC.